A selection of T cell receptor beta chains follows, all from one sample in a study of cytomegalovirus exposure and HLA in healthy donors. Clones were sequenced by immunoSEQ multiplex PCR, and TCRdb holds only the in-frame ones, with some missing. The sample lists over 120,000 clones; around 74% were seen once. Specimen: PBMCs. Receptors originate from a young man in good health and CMV-seropositive. Both conserved end residues are part of each CDR3. Each record gives: J gene, D gene, V gene, clone size, CDR3 DNA, CDR3 protein. D genes are given only for firm matches. Rows may omit the clone size; those that give it use once, few, many or a size class.

J: TRBJ2-7; D: NA; V: TRBV9; size: NA; DNA: TGTGCCAGCAGCTACGGATCGGGTCCCTACGAGCAGTACTTC; CDR3: CASSYGSGPYEQYF
J: TRBJ2-3; D: TRBD2; V: TRBV6-1; size: once; DNA: TGTGCCAGCAGTGGACTAGCGGGGGCCATCACAGATACGCAGTATTTT; CDR3: CASSGLAGAITDTQYF
J: TRBJ2-7; D: NA; V: TRBV5-1; size: NA; DNA: TGCGCCAGCAGCCCTCTTCCCTCGGGCGAGCAGTACTTC; CDR3: CASSPLPSGEQYF
J: TRBJ1-2; D: NA; V: TRBV18; size: NA; DNA: TGTGCCAGCTCAGCCGGACAGCACTATGGCTACACCTTC; CDR3: CASSAGQHYGYTF
J: TRBJ2-7; D: NA; V: TRBV28; size: NA; DNA: TGTGCCAGCCGAGGGAGCTCGAGCTCCTACGAGCAGTACTTC; CDR3: CASRGSSSSYEQYF
J: TRBJ1-6; D: NA; V: TRBV10-3; size: NA; DNA: TGTGCCATCAGTGAGTCGATAGCATGGGCGACAGGTTCTAATTCACCCCTCCACTTT; CDR3: CAISESIAWATGSNSPLHF
J: TRBJ2-3; D: TRBD1; V: TRBV7-2; size: NA; DNA: TGTGCCAGCAGCTTCGACAGGGGTAGGGCAGATACGCAGTATTTT; CDR3: CASSFDRGRADTQYF
J: TRBJ2-5; D: TRBD1; V: TRBV5-1; size: NA; DNA: TGCGCCAGCAGCTCCGGGACAGGGCCCCAAGAGACCCAGTACTTC; CDR3: CASSSGTGPQETQYF
J: TRBJ2-1; D: TRBD1; V: TRBV2; size: NA; DNA: TGTGCCAGCGTAATTCCGGGACAGGTGTACAATGAGCAGTTCTTC; CDR3: CASVIPGQVYNEQFF
J: TRBJ1-5; D: NA; V: TRBV6-1; size: NA; DNA: TGTGCCAGCAGTGCCTATAGCAATCAGCCCCAGCATTTT; CDR3: CASSAYSNQPQHF
J: TRBJ1-1; D: TRBD1; V: TRBV27; size: NA; DNA: TGTGCCAGCTACCCGGGACAGGGGATAAACACTGAAGCTTTCTTT; CDR3: CASYPGQGINTEAFF
J: TRBJ2-7; D: TRBD1; V: TRBV9; size: NA; DNA: TGTGCCAGCAGTCTCGGGACAGGGGATGAGCAGTACTTC; CDR3: CASSLGTGDEQYF
J: TRBJ2-7; D: NA; V: TRBV4-2; size: NA; DNA: TGTGCCAGCAGCCACGAACAGGACAGCTCCTACGAGCAGTACTTC; CDR3: CASSHEQDSSYEQYF
J: TRBJ2-7; D: TRBD2; V: TRBV4-2; size: NA; DNA: TGTGCCAGCAGCCAACCTAGCGGGATCACACCCTACGAGCAGTACTTC; CDR3: CASSQPSGITPYEQYF
J: TRBJ2-7; D: TRBD1; V: TRBV25-1; size: few; DNA: TGTGCCAGCAGTGAATGGGGACAGGGGTACGAGCAGTACTTC; CDR3: CASSEWGQGYEQYF
J: TRBJ2-2; D: NA; V: TRBV10-3; size: few; DNA: TGTGCCATCAGGGAGAAACAGAACACCGGGGAGCTGTTTTTT; CDR3: CAIREKQNTGELFF
J: TRBJ1-3; D: NA; V: TRBV5-1; size: once; DNA: TGCGCCAGCAGTTACGGGGCTGGAAACACCATATATTTT; CDR3: CASSYGAGNTIYF
J: TRBJ2-3; D: TRBD2; V: TRBV6-1; size: few; DNA: TGTGCCGGAAGGGACTACACAGATACGCAGTATTTT; CDR3: CAGRDYTDTQYF
J: TRBJ1-1; D: TRBD1; V: TRBV10-3; size: NA; DNA: TGTGCCATCAGTGGTGGCAGGGGGTACACTGAAGCTTTCTTT; CDR3: CAISGGRGYTEAFF
J: TRBJ2-3; D: TRBD1; V: TRBV11-3; size: NA; DNA: TGTGCCAGCAGCTTAACGGGACAGTTGGATACGCAGTATTTT; CDR3: CASSLTGQLDTQYF
J: TRBJ2-1; D: NA; V: TRBV5-6; size: few; DNA: TGTGCCAGCAGCTTCCAACCCGGTTTTTACAATGAGCAGTTCTTC; CDR3: CASSFQPGFYNEQFF